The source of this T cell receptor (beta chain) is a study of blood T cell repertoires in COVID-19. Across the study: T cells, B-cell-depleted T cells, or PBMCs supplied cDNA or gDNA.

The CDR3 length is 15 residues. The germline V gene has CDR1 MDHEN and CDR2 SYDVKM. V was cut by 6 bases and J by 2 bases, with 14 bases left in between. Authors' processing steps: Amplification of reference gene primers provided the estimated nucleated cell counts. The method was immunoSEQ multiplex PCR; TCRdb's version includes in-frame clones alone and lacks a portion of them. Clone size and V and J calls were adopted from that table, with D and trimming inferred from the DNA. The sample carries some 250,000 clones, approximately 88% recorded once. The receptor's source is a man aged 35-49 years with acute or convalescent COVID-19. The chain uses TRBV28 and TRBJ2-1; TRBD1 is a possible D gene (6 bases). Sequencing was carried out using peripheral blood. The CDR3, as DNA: TGTGCCAGCAGGGGGGACATGGACGCCTACAATGAGCAGTTCTTC. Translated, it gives CASRGDMDAYNEQFF.